This is a list of T cell receptor beta chains from one sample in a study of shared clonotypes between healthy human individuals. Generated by immunoSEQ multiplex PCR, the TCRdb table keeps only in-frame clones and is missing some. The data contain some 1,900,000 clones, about 95% of them singletons. Sequenced: naive CD8+ T cells sorted from blood. The receptors stem from a man between 18 and 29 years old in good health. The CDR3 runs from the conserved cysteine through the conserved F or W. A D gene is named only where the DNA matches it firmly. Only some rows state a clone size, as once, few, many or a class for expanded clones.

V: TRBV27; size: .; length: 13; J: TRBJ2-7; D: TRBD1; CDR3: CASRQGVLGEQYF; DNA: TGTGCCAGCAGGCAGGGGGTTTTGGGGGAGCAGTACTTC
V: TRBV11-2; size: .; length: 15; J: TRBJ1-3; D: .; CDR3: CATEQGSHSGNTIYF; DNA: TGTGCCACCGAACAGGGCTCCCACTCTGGAAACACCATATATTTT
V: TRBV2; size: .; length: 15; J: TRBJ1-4; D: .; CDR3: CASSAEDMSNEKLFF; DNA: TGTGCCAGCAGTGCAGAGGATATGTCTAATGAAAAACTGTTTTTT
V: TRBV4-1; size: .; length: 19; J: TRBJ1-6; D: .; CDR3: CASSQVPLGGIFYNSPLHF; DNA: TGCGCCAGCAGCCAAGTCCCCCTTGGGGGTATTTTCTATAATTCACCCCTCCACTTT
V: TRBV10-1; size: .; length: 15; J: TRBJ2-3; D: TRBD2; CDR3: CASSGGGGAPDTQYF; DNA: TGCGCCAGCAGTGGGGGCGGGGGGGCCCCAGATACGCAGTATTTT
V: TRBV9; size: .; length: 13; J: TRBJ1-1; D: .; CDR3: CASSVGSTTEAFF; DNA: TGTGCCAGCAGCGTAGGTTCGACCACTGAAGCTTTCTTT
V: TRBV11-2; size: .; length: 13; J: TRBJ1-4; D: .; CDR3: CASSLLAVEELFF; DNA: TGTGCCAGCAGCTTACTCGCGGTCGAGGAACTGTTTTTT
V: TRBV19; size: .; length: 14; J: TRBJ2-5; D: .; CDR3: CASSFVLGLETQYF; DNA: TGTGCCAGTAGTTTTGTCCTAGGATTGGAGACCCAGTACTTC
V: TRBV6-5; size: once; length: 14; J: TRBJ1-2; D: .; CDR3: CASSPGGGIYGYTF; DNA: TGTGCCAGCAGTCCCGGGGGCGGGATCTATGGCTACACCTTC
V: TRBV18; size: .; length: 16; J: TRBJ2-7; D: .; CDR3: CASSPFPGDGADEQYF; DNA: TGTGCCAGCTCACCATTCCCGGGAGACGGGGCTGACGAGCAGTACTTC
V: TRBV28; size: .; length: 14; J: TRBJ1-1; D: TRBD1; CDR3: CASSETGGGVEAFF; DNA: TGTGCCAGCAGTGAGACAGGGGGCGGGGTTGAAGCTTTCTTT
V: TRBV28; size: .; length: 13; J: TRBJ2-2; D: .; CDR3: CASSLSWTGELFF; DNA: TGTGCCAGCAGTTTATCGTGGACCGGGGAGCTGTTTTTT
V: TRBV6-5; size: .; length: 15; J: TRBJ2-2; D: .; CDR3: CASSYRAVGTGELFF; DNA: TGTGCCAGCAGTTACCGTGCAGTCGGAACCGGGGAGCTGTTTTTT
V: TRBV12-5; size: .; length: 12; J: TRBJ2-5; D: .; CDR3: CASWGVEETQYF; DNA: TGTGCTAGTTGGGGGGTGGAGGAGACCCAGTACTTC
V: TRBV30; size: .; length: 11; J: TRBJ2-2; D: .; CDR3: CAWSYTGELFF; DNA: TGTGCCTGGAGTTACACCGGGGAGCTGTTTTTT
V: TRBV15; size: .; length: 14; J: TRBJ1-6; D: TRBD1; CDR3: CATSTSGTQGALHF; DNA: TGTGCCACCAGCACTTCCGGGACCCAGGGGGCCCTCCACTTT
V: TRBV4-1; size: .; length: 13; J: TRBJ1-2; D: .; CDR3: CASSQAEGYGYTF; DNA: TGCGCCAGCAGCCAAGCGGAAGGCTATGGCTACACCTTC
V: TRBV6-1; size: .; length: 15; J: TRBJ1-2; D: .; CDR3: CASSVFGQDPYDYTF; DNA: TGTGCCAGCAGTGTCTTCGGGCAGGACCCCTATGACTACACCTTC
V: TRBV28; size: .; length: 12; J: TRBJ1-2; D: .; CDR3: CASKKGGPGYTF; DNA: TGTGCCTCTAAAAAGGGGGGGCCTGGCTACACCTTC
V: TRBV11-2; size: once; length: 16; J: TRBJ1-2; D: TRBD1; CDR3: CASSLPGQALHYGYTF; DNA: TGTGCCAGCAGCCTCCCGGGACAGGCCCTCCACTATGGCTACACCTTC
V: TRBV4-3; size: .; length: 15; J: TRBJ2-7; D: TRBD2; CDR3: CASSHGLAGTYEQYF; DNA: TGCGCCAGCAGCCACGGACTAGCGGGGACCTACGAGCAGTACTTC
V: TRBV6-5; size: .; length: 16; J: TRBJ2-1; D: TRBD2; CDR3: CASSLTGTITYNEQFF; DNA: TGTGCCAGCAGTTTAACCGGGACTATTACCTACAATGAGCAGTTCTTC
V: TRBV2; size: .; length: 18; J: TRBJ2-2; D: TRBD2; CDR3: CASSWTSERFLNTGELFF; DNA: TGTGCCAGCAGTTGGACTAGCGAAAGATTTCTGAACACCGGGGAGCTGTTTTTT
V: TRBV19; size: .; length: 12; J: TRBJ2-2; D: .; CDR3: CASTSGNGELFF; DNA: TGTGCCAGTACCTCGGGGAACGGGGAGCTGTTTTTT
V: TRBV4-3; size: .; length: 15; J: TRBJ2-7; D: TRBD2; CDR3: CASSQGGLALYEQYF; DNA: TGCGCCAGCAGCCAAGGGGGACTAGCGCTGTACGAGCAGTACTTC
V: TRBV7-9; size: .; length: 16; J: TRBJ2-3; D: .; CDR3: CASSGEGGGDTDTQYF; DNA: TGTGCCAGCTCGGGTGAAGGAGGGGGAGACACAGATACGCAGTATTTT
V: TRBV7-9; size: once; length: 11; J: TRBJ2-7; D: .; CDR3: CASSTTGEQYF; DNA: TGTGCCAGCAGCACTACGGGGGAGCAGTACTTC
V: TRBV6-1; size: .; length: 17; J: TRBJ2-7; D: .; CDR3: CASSEFGDLQGFREQYF; DNA: TGTGCCAGCAGTGAATTTGGCGATTTGCAGGGCTTTCGCGAGCAGTACTTC
V: TRBV2; size: .; length: 13; J: TRBJ1-2; D: .; CDR3: CASSGELTYGYTF; DNA: TGTGCCAGCAGTGGAGAACTAACCTATGGCTACACCTTC
V: TRBV6-6; size: .; length: 14; J: TRBJ2-1; D: .; CDR3: CASSYTGPPNEQFF; DNA: TGTGCCAGCAGTTACACAGGTCCCCCCAATGAGCAGTTCTTC
V: TRBV10-2; size: .; length: 14; J: TRBJ1-2; D: .; CDR3: CASSPDSPNYGYTF; DNA: TGCGCCAGCAGCCCGGACAGTCCTAACTATGGCTACACCTTC
V: TRBV28; size: .; length: 13; J: TRBJ2-2; D: .; CDR3: CASSFSDTGELFF; DNA: TGTGCCAGCAGTTTTAGCGACACCGGGGAGCTGTTTTTT
V: TRBV28; size: .; length: 11; J: TRBJ1-1; D: .; CDR3: CASSLGVFAFF; DNA: TGTGCCAGCAGTTTGGGGGTATTCGCTTTCTTT
V: TRBV5-6; size: .; length: 13; J: TRBJ2-1; D: TRBD2; CDR3: CASLAGEGNEQFF; DNA: TGTGCCAGCCTAGCGGGAGAGGGGAATGAGCAGTTCTTC
V: TRBV27; size: .; length: 14; J: TRBJ1-1; D: TRBD1; CDR3: CASRPQGAYAEAFF; DNA: TGTGCCAGCAGGCCCCAGGGGGCGTACGCTGAAGCTTTCTTT
V: TRBV4-1; size: .; length: 14; J: TRBJ1-5; D: .; CDR3: CASSQETANQPQHF; DNA: TGCGCCAGCAGCCAAGAGACAGCCAATCAGCCCCAGCATTTT
V: TRBV20-1; size: .; length: 11; J: TRBJ2-7; D: TRBD1; CDR3: CSARTTGEQYF; DNA: TGCAGTGCTAGAACGACAGGGGAGCAGTACTTC